These T cell receptor beta chains were read from a single sample in a study of cytomegalovirus exposure and HLA in healthy donors. Clones were sequenced by immunoSEQ multiplex PCR, and TCRdb holds only the in-frame ones, with some missing. The repertoire has 150,000 to 200,000 clones, 80% to 85% of them found once; the top ten carry around 1.9%. The sample was PBMCs. The receptors were sampled from a man between 18 and 29 years old in good health and CMV-seronegative. Both conserved end residues are part of each CDR3. The order of the fields is D gene, clone size, J gene, V gene, CDR3 DNA, CDR3 protein. A D gene is named only where the DNA matches it firmly. The size entry is marked missing in some rows and otherwise reads once, few, many or a size class.

d_gene: .; abundance: .; j_gene: TRBJ1-1; v_gene: TRBV5-8; CDR3nt: TGTGCCAGCAGCTTGAAGGGGGAGACTGAAGCTTTCTTT; CDR3aa: CASSLKGETEAFF
d_gene: TRBD1; abundance: few; j_gene: TRBJ2-7; v_gene: TRBV28; CDR3nt: TGTGCCAGCAGTCCCGAGGACAGGTCCGACTACGAGCAGTACTTC; CDR3aa: CASSPEDRSDYEQYF
d_gene: .; abundance: .; j_gene: TRBJ1-5; v_gene: TRBV7-2; CDR3nt: TGTGCCAGCAGCTTAGGACAGATTAGCAATCAGCCCCAGCATTTT; CDR3aa: CASSLGQISNQPQHF
d_gene: .; abundance: once; j_gene: TRBJ2-3; v_gene: TRBV6-1; CDR3nt: TGTGCCAGCCCACTAGGCCCCCTCACAGATACGCAGTATTTT; CDR3aa: CASPLGPLTDTQYF
d_gene: .; abundance: few; j_gene: TRBJ2-7; v_gene: TRBV2; CDR3nt: TGTGCCAGCAGTGATACGGGACTGGTCTCCTACGAGCAGTACTTC; CDR3aa: CASSDTGLVSYEQYF
d_gene: TRBD2; abundance: .; j_gene: TRBJ2-7; v_gene: TRBV7-8; CDR3nt: TGTGCCAGCAGACAGCGGGGGGCCCAGCCCGAGCAGTACTTC; CDR3aa: CASRQRGAQPEQYF
d_gene: TRBD2; abundance: .; j_gene: TRBJ2-1; v_gene: TRBV4-1; CDR3nt: TGCGCCAGCAGCCAAGAGTACCGCGGGACTAGCGGGAGGTACCATGAGCAGTTCTTC; CDR3aa: CASSQEYRGTSGRYHEQFF
d_gene: .; abundance: .; j_gene: TRBJ2-1; v_gene: TRBV5-6; CDR3nt: TGTGCCAGCAGCACTCCTTCAGGCTACAATGAGCAGTTCTTC; CDR3aa: CASSTPSGYNEQFF
d_gene: .; abundance: .; j_gene: TRBJ1-1; v_gene: TRBV9; CDR3nt: TGTGCCAGCAGCCCCCCGGGAGGGGCGAACACTGAAGCTTTCTTT; CDR3aa: CASSPPGGANTEAFF
d_gene: .; abundance: .; j_gene: TRBJ1-2; v_gene: TRBV7-9; CDR3nt: TGTGCCAGCAGCTCCCCAAAAACCGGGCAGGGAAAAGATGGCTACACCTTC; CDR3aa: CASSSPKTGQGKDGYTF
d_gene: .; abundance: .; j_gene: TRBJ2-1; v_gene: TRBV28; CDR3nt: TGTGCCAGCAGTGTAGTGGGACTAGGGGGCCATGAGCAGTTCTTC; CDR3aa: CASSVVGLGGHEQFF
d_gene: TRBD1; abundance: .; j_gene: TRBJ1-1; v_gene: TRBV10-3; CDR3nt: TGTGCCATCAGGTCGGGGACAGAGAACACTGAAGCTTTCTTT; CDR3aa: CAIRSGTENTEAFF
d_gene: TRBD1; abundance: .; j_gene: TRBJ2-7; v_gene: TRBV18; CDR3nt: TGTGCCAGCTCACCGTGGGACAGAACTGACTACGAGCAGTACTTC; CDR3aa: CASSPWDRTDYEQYF
d_gene: TRBD2; abundance: .; j_gene: TRBJ2-1; v_gene: TRBV29-1; CDR3nt: TGCGGCGTTGGACTAGCGGGGGGTATAAGGTACAATGAGCAGTTCTTC; CDR3aa: CGVGLAGGIRYNEQFF
d_gene: TRBD2; abundance: .; j_gene: TRBJ2-2; v_gene: TRBV9; CDR3nt: TGTGCCAGCAGCGGTGGACTAGCGGGAGTGGGGAGTACCGGGGAGCTGTTTTTT; CDR3aa: CASSGGLAGVGSTGELFF
d_gene: TRBD1; abundance: .; j_gene: TRBJ2-2; v_gene: TRBV27; CDR3nt: TGTGCCAGCAGTTTATCCGGGACAGGACACACCGGGGAGCTGTTTTTT; CDR3aa: CASSLSGTGHTGELFF
d_gene: .; abundance: .; j_gene: TRBJ1-1; v_gene: TRBV6-1; CDR3nt: TGTGCCAGCAGTGATCCTTTAGGACAGTTGAACACTGAAGCTTTCTTT; CDR3aa: CASSDPLGQLNTEAFF
d_gene: TRBD2; abundance: once; j_gene: TRBJ2-1; v_gene: TRBV9; CDR3nt: TGTGCCAGCAGCCCTGAGGCGGGGGCCTACAATGAGCAGTTCTTC; CDR3aa: CASSPEAGAYNEQFF